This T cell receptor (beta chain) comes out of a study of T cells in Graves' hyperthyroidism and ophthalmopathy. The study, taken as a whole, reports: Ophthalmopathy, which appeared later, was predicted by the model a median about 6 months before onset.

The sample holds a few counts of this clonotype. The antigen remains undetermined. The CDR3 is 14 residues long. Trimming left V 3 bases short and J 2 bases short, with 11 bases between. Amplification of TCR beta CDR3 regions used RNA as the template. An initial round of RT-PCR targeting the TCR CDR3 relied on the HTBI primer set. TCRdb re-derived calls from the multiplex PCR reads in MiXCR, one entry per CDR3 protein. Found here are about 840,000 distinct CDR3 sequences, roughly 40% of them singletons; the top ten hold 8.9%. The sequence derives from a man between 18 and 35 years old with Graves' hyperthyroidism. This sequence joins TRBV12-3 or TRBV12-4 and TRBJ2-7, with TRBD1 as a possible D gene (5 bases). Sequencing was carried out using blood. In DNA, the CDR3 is TGTGCCAGCAGTTTGGGCAGGGCGACCTACGAGCAGTACTTC. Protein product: CASSLGRATYEQYF.